Detailed here is one T cell receptor (beta chain). The entry originates in a study of blood T cell repertoires in COVID-19. Study-wide context: PBMCs, B-cell-depleted T cells, or T cells provided the cDNA or gDNA that made up the material.

Germline CDR1 LGHNA, CDR2 YSLEER. This CDR3 comprises 15 residues. J gave up 3 bases and V 4 bases, and 5 bases lay outside the gene matches. Using immunoSEQ multiplex PCR, the repertoire was profiled, and TCRdb retains in-frame clones only, with some absent. The sample lists approximately 110,000 clones, 80% occurring once. This chain connects TRBV4-3 to TRBJ2-3; 9 nucleotides match TRBD1. This receptor was identified in a human donor in a cohort sampled during active or convalescent COVID-19. The sample was peripheral blood. The CDR3, as DNA: TGCGCCAGCAGCCCGACAGGGGGTCGGACAGATACGCAGTATTTT. Amino acid sequence: CASSPTGGRTDTQYF.